This entry lists 4 T cell receptor beta chains sequenced from one sample in a study of T cells after yellow fever vaccination. TCRdb re-analysed the 5' RACE reads in MiXCR, keeping a single row per CDR3 protein. The sample consists of 50,000 or so distinct CDR3 sequences, around 6.5% of them appearing once. Specimen: CD8+ T cells sorted from PBMCs, collected on the day of the first yellow fever vaccination. The receptors here all came from a man in his late teens or twenties who received the YFV17D yellow fever vaccine.

The chain couples TRBV7-6 to TRBJ2-7; D is ambiguous. V was trimmed by 3 bases and J by 4 bases, leaving 13 bases between them. In germline, CDR1 is SGHVS, CDR2 FNYEAQ. CDR3 length equals 14 residues. CDR3 residues: CASSFAAGLYEQYF. CDR3 nucleotide sequence: TGTGCCAGCAGCTTTGCTGCAGGCCTATACGAGCAGTACTTC.

The V call is TRBV20-1, the J call TRBJ2-3; the match to TRBD2 covers 7 bases. The germline V gene has CDR1 DFQATT and CDR2 SNEGSKA (reference sequence). The CDR3 is made up of 10 amino acids. As DNA, the CDR3 is TGCGGGGGGGTTACAGATACGCAGTATTTT. Amino acid sequence: CGGVTDTQYF.

This chain connects TRBV14 to TRBJ1-2, with D perhaps matching TRBD1 (5 bases). V was trimmed by 3 bases and J by 4 bases, leaving 21 bases between them. CDR3 size: 17 residues. The V gene's germline CDR1 is SGHDN and CDR2 FVKESK. The CDR3 sequence is CASSQLLRAEGTYGYTF. In nucleotides, the CDR3 is TGTGCCAGCAGCCAGTTACTCCGGGCTGAGGGGACCTATGGCTACACCTTC.

The table lists this clonotype with a few counts. The V and J genes are TRBV12-3 or TRBV12-4 and TRBJ2-2; TRBD1 matches at 10 bases. J lost 5 bases, V lost 5 bases, and 8 bases had no gene match. The CDR3 contains 16 residues. The CDR3 loop reads CASSPPGQGGTGELFF. The DNA of the CDR3 is TGTGCCAGCAGTCCCCCTGGACAGGGGGGGACCGGGGAGCTGTTTTTT.